Sequencing of this TCR beta chain was carried out in a study of T-cell reconstitution after alpha-beta-depleted transplantation in children. Whole-study findings and limits: It was reported that alpha-beta T cells came from several hundred expanded graft clones (about two months after transplant). T-cell counts and diversity at one year post-transplant came mainly from newly produced T cells. It was surviving recipient T cells and thymic progenitors that gave some patients high TCRbeta diversity at day 60.

A TCRbeta library incorporating unique molecular identifiers was prepared. From the PCR reads, TCRdb called clonotypes with MiXCR, one entry per CDR3 protein. This sample has 200,000 to 250,000 distinct CDR3 sequences; 20% to 30% occur once, and the top ten carry around 4.8%. A word on this clonotype: Its cognate antigen is unknown.

From germline, CDR1 is ENHRY and CDR2 SYGVKD. V lost 4 bases, J lost 7 bases, and 8 bases stayed unmatched. The CDR3 runs to 15 residues. The sequence came from a female patient between 2 and 15 years old who had a stem cell transplant for congenital amegakaryocytic thrombocytopenia, so the T cells may come from the graft donor. The chain uses TRBV10-3 and TRBJ1-4; 8 positions match TRBD1. Specimen: PBMCs, mostly from graft donor cells, collected 360 days after TCRalphabeta/CD19-depleted stem cell transplant. The CDR3 bases are TGTGCCATCAGTGTCGCAGGGGGCGACGGTGAAAAACTGTTTTTT. This sequence encodes CAISVAGGDGEKLFF.